This entry is about one T cell receptor beta chain. The source of the sample is a study of shared clonotypes between healthy human individuals. The run depth of the assay was deep. Libraries were prepared by immunoSEQ multiplex PCR; TCRdb keeps only in-frame clonotypes and omits some of them. The table has more than 2 million clones, approximately 95% seen once. V shed 1 base and J shed 5 bases, with 10 bases lying between them. CDR3 length: 15 amino acids. In germline, CDR1 is SGHNT, CDR2 YYREEE (reference sequence). The chain couples TRBV5-4 to TRBJ1-6, with D maybe TRBD1 (6 bases). The sample consisted of naive CD4+ T cells sorted from blood. Subset in this sample: CD45RA+ positively selected. The TCR was taken from a man between 18 and 29 years old in good health. CDR3 DNA: TGTGCCAGCAGCTTGACCCAGGGGAATAATTCACCCCTCCACTTT. Encoded protein: CASSLTQGNNSPLHF.